Below, one TCR beta chain is given with its context. This record comes from a study of CD8 T cells in ankylosing spondylitis. J lost 3 bases, V lost 5 bases, and 6 bases had no gene match. Per germline, CDR1 MDHEN and CDR2 SYDVKM. The CDR3 has 15 residues. Each CDR3 protein is one row after TCRdb ran MiXCR on the 5' RACE reads. The profile shows around 330,000 distinct CDR3 sequences, roughly 12% of them singletons. Sequences were obtained from blood, either unsorted or a sorted T cell fraction (not recorded which). The chain recombines TRBV28 with TRBJ2-1; 8 bases fit TRBD1. The TCR was taken from a female donor with ankylosing spondylitis or in good health (not recorded which). As DNA, the CDR3 is TGTGCCAGCAGTGTGGGACAGGCATACTACAATGAGCAGTTCTTC. Its protein product is CASSVGQAYYNEQFF.